Listed here is a single T cell receptor (beta chain). Its target is unknown. With the Oncomine TCR Beta short-read assay, DNA from cultured CD4+ T cells was sequenced. Using the QIAamp micro DNA kit, genomic DNA was extracted from the CD4+ T cells that had been cultured. TCRdb processed the PCR reads anew with MiXCR; each CDR3 protein has one entry. The data contain just over 15,000 distinct CDR3 sequences, over 50% of them seen just once; the ten biggest clones take up about 12%. These data are taken from a study of vaccination and CD4 T cells after COVID-19. Noted treatment: roughly ten-day PBMC culture with coronavirus spike peptide pools or control peptides (ViraFEST assay). ViraFEST grew antigen-specific T cells using peptide pools, then sequenced TCRs. Half the medium was exchanged for fresh IL-2 medium on days 3 and 7. CDR3 size: 14 residues. CDR1 is MNHEY, CDR2 SVGEGT, per germline. The V gene lost 6 bases and the J gene lost 3 bases, with 12 bases spanning the gap.

The chain joins TRBV6-2 or TRBV6-3 to TRBJ1-5; D is unresolved. This clonotype was obtained from a human donor who had recovered from COVID-19. Input material: CD4+ T cells from blood, cultured in vitro. For the CDR3, the DNA is TGTGCCAGCAGCAACAGCTTCACCAATCAGCCCCAGCATTTT. Translation: CASSNSFTNQPQHF.